This T cell receptor beta chain was identified in a study of T cell responses to AZD1222 COVID-19 vaccine. General study points: Clonal diversity may have been underestimated, and the donors were mostly white British, with more females than males. Spike-spanning, vaccine-associated CD4 TCRs were dominant at 160-218 and 743-854. Two AZD1222 doses significantly raised spike-specific TCR breadth and depth over controls.

On this clone itself: Its antigen is currently unknown.

Produced via immunoSEQ multiplex PCR; TCRdb's table is partial and in-frame only. The repertoire includes approximately 130,000 clones, roughly 85% of them detected once, and about 8.6% sits in the top ten. The sequence derives from an adult in good health. Sample: peripheral blood, taken on day 0 of AZD1222 vaccination.

The DNA for the CDR3 is TGTGCCACCAGTGAAGGGACTAGCGGGAGCTATGAGCAGTTCTTC. It encodes CATSEGTSGSYEQFF. This chain joins TRBV24-1 and TRBJ2-1, with 14 nucleotides matching TRBD2. The CDR3 runs to 15 residues. Germline V gives CDR1 KGHDR, CDR2 SFDVKD. The V segment lost 4 bases and the J segment 8 bases; nucleotides outside the gene matches: 3.